Sequencing of this TCR beta chain was carried out in a study of beta chain features in type 1 diabetes. Comment on this clone: Antigen: not known.

CDR3 size: 15 residues. The germline V gene has CDR1 MNHEY and CDR2 SMNVEV (reference sequence). Every bit of the isolated RNA underwent reverse transcription, so sequencing read expressed TCRB transcripts. Measured with immunoSEQ multiplex PCR; TCRdb has only the in-frame clones, and not every one. This table holds tens of thousands of clones, 66% found once. Notes on the study in general: When Type 1 diabetes patients were examined, their TCRB CDR3s proved moderately but significantly shorter in all four CD4+ subsets. TCRB repertoires of naive, central memory and Treg cells appeared more similar among patients than among healthy donors.

The material sequenced was Tregs from blood. This receptor was taken from a woman between 18 and 29 years old with type 1 diabetes. This rearrangement joins TRBV27 to TRBJ2-4, with 7 bases fitting TRBD2. CDR3 loop: CTQRGRVLAKNIQYF. CDR3 nucleotide sequence: TGTACGCAGCGAGGGAGGGTATTAGCCAAAAACATTCAGTACTTC.